This T cell receptor beta chain emerged from a study of shared clonotypes between healthy human individuals. Study as a whole: The donor pool was made up of a couple of women and a few men aged 18 to 49.

The donor cohort consisted entirely of Caucasian adults residing in Nashville, Tennessee. Method: immunoSEQ multiplex PCR; TCRdb's copy keeps in-frame clones and lacks some. Among 400,000 to 500,000 clones, about 79% were seen once, and the ten largest hold under 15%. The sequenced sample consisted of PBMCs. The sequence came from a woman aged 40 to 50 in good health. Some clones in this sample may be carry-over from other donors' samples.

CDR3 bases: TGTGCCAGCAGTTCACAGGGGCGGACTGAAGCTTTCTTT. It encodes CASSSQGRTEAFF. The V and J genes are TRBV6-5 and TRBJ1-1; 7 positions agree with TRBD1. The CDR3 runs to 13 residues. The trim removed 4 bases at V and 5 bases at J, leaving 4 bases unmatched. CDR1 is MNHEY and CDR2 is SVGAGI in the germline V gene.